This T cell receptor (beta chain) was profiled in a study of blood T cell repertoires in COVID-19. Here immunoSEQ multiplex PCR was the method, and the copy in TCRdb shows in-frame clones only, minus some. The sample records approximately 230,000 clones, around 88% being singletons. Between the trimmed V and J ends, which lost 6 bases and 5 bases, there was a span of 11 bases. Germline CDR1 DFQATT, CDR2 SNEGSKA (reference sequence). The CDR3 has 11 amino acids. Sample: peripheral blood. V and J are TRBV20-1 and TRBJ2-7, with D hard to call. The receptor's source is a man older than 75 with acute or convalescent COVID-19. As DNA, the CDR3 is TGCAGTGCAAACGACAACCACGAGCAGTACTTC. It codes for CSANDNHEQYF.